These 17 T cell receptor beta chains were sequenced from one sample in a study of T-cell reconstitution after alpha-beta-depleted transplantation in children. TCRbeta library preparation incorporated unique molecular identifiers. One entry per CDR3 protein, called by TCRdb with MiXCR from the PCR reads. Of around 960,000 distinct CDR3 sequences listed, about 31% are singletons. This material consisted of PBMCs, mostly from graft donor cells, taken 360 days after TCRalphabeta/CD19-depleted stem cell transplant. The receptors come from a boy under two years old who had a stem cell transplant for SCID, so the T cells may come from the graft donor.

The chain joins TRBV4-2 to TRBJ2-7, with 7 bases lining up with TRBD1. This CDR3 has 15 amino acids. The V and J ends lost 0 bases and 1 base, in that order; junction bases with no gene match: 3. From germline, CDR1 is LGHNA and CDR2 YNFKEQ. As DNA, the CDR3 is TGTGCCAGCAGCCAAGAAGTACAGGGGTCCTACGAGCAGTACTTC. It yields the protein CASSQEVQGSYEQYF.

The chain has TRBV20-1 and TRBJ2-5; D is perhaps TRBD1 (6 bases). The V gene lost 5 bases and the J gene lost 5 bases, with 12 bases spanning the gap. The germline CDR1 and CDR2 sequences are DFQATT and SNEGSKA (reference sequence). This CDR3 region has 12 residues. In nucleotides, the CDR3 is TGCAGTGCTCCCGGACAGCGGGAGACCCAGTACTTC. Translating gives CSAPGQRETQYF.

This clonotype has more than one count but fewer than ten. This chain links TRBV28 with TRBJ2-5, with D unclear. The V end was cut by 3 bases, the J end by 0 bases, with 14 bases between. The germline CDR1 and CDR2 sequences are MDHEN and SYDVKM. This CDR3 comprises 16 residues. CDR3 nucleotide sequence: TGTGCCAGCAGTTTCCCCCCATACGGGTACCAAGAGACCCAGTACTTC. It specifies CASSFPPYGYQETQYF.

The CDR3 DNA is TGCAGTGCTCGCGGGTCCCCCGCCTACGAGCAGTACTTC. Protein sequence: CSARGSPAYEQYF. The genes are TRBV20-1 and TRBJ2-7, with D possibly matching TRBD2 (5 bases). V lost 5 bases to trimming and J lost 2 bases, with 13 bases between them. This CDR3 region has 13 residues. Germline CDR1 reads DFQATT; CDR2 reads SNEGSKA (reference sequence).

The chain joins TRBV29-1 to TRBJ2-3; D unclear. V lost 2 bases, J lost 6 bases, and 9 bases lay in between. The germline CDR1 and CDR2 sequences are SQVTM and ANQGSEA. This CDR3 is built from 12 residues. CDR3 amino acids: CSVEIARDTQYF. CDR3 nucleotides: TGCAGCGTTGAAATTGCGAGGGATACGCAGTATTTT.

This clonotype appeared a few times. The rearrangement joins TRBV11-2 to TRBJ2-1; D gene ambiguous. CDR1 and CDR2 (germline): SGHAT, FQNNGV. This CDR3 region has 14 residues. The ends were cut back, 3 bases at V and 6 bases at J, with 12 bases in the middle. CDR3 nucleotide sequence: TGTGCCAGCAGCTTCGGGCCGGTTACCAATGAGCAGTTCTTC. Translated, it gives CASSFGPVTNEQFF.

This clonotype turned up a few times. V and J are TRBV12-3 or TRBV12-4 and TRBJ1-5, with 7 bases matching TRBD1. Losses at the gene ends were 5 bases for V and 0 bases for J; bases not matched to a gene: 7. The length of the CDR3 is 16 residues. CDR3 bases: TGTGCCAGCAGTCCCGGGACAGCTGATAGCAATCAGCCCCAGCATTTT. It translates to CASSPGTADSNQPQHF.

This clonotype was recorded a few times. The CDR3 DNA reads as TGCGCCAGCAGCCAAGAAAAAGCCGTCCGGAGCCCTTCTAACTATGGCTACACCTTC. It encodes CASSQEKAVRSPSNYGYTF. The rearrangement joins TRBV4-1 to TRBJ1-2; D is uncertain. The CDR3 consists of 19 residues. V was trimmed by 0 bases and J by 0 bases, leaving 20 bases between them. The germline V gene has CDR1 MGHRA and CDR2 YSYEKL.

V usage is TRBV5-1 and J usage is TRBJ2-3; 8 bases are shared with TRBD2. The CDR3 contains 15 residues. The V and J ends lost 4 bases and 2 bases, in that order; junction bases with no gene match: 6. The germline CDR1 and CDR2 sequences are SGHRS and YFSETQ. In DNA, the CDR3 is TGCGCCAGCAGCCCGCATAGCGGGAACACAGATACGCAGTATTTT. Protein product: CASSPHSGNTDTQYF.

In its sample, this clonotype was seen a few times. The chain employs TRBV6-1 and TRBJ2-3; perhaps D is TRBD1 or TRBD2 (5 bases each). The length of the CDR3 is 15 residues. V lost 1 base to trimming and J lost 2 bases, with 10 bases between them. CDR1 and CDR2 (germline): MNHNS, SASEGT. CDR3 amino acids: CASSEGPGTTDTQYF. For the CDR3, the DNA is TGTGCCAGCAGTGAAGGGCCAGGGACCACAGATACGCAGTATTTT.

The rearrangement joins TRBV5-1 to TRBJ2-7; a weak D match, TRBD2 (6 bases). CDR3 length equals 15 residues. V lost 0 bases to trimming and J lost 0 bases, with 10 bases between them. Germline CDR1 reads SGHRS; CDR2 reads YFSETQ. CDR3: CASSLGRDHSYEQYF. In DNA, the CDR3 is TGCGCCAGCAGCTTGGGGCGGGACCACTCCTACGAGCAGTACTTC.

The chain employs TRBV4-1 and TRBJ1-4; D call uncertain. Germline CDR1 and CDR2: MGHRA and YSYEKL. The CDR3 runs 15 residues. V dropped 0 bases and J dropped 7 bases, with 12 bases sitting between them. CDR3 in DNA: TGCGCCAGCAGCCAAGAAGGGCACAGCCCTGAAAAACTGTTTTTT. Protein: CASSQEGHSPEKLFF.

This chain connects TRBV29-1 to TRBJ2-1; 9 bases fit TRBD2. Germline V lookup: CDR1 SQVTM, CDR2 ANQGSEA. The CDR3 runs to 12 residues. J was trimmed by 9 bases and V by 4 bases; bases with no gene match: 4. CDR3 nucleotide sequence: TGCAGCGTTGGAGAAGCGGGAGGTGAGCAGTTCTTC. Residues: CSVGEAGGEQFF.

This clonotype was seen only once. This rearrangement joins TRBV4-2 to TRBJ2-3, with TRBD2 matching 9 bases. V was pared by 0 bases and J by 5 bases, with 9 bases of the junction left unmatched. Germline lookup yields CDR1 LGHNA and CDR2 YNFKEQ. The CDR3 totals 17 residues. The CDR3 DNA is TGTGCCAGCAGCCAAGAAGGAGCGGGGGGCGAGGGAGATACGCAGTATTTT. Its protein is CASSQEGAGGEGDTQYF.

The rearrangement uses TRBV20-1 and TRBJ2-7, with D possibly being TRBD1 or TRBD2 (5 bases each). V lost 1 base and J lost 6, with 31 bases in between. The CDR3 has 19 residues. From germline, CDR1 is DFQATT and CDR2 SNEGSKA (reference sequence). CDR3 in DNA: TGCAGTGCTAGAGGGACGGGTTTAGGGTGGGACCGACACAGGTCCGAGCAGTACTTC. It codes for CSARGTGLGWDRHRSEQYF.

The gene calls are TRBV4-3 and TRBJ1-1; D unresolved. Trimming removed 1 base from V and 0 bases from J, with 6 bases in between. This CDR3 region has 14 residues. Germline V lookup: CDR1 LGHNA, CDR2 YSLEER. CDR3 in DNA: TGCGCCAGCAGCCAAGCCAGGTTGAACACTGAAGCTTTCTTT. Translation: CASSQARLNTEAFF.

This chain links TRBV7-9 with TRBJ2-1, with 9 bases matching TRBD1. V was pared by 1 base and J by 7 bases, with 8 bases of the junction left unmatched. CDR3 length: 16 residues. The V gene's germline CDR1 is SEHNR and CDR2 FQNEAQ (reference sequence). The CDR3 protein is CASSLGGGDRVNEQFF. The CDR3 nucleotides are TGTGCCAGCAGCTTAGGAGGAGGGGACAGGGTGAATGAGCAGTTCTTC.